Detailed here is one T cell receptor beta chain. The data are from a study of blood T cell repertoires in COVID-19. Study background: Acute and convalescent COVID-19 specimens originated in the United States, Italy and Spain.

Libraries were prepared by immunoSEQ multiplex PCR; TCRdb keeps only in-frame clonotypes and omits some of them. The sample has about 26,000 clones, about 71% seen once. CDR3 length equals 15 residues. Germline V lookup: CDR1 SGHRS, CDR2 YFSETQ. With V trimmed by 4 bases and J by 8 bases, 13 bases remained unmatched. The TCR sequence derives from a man aged 60 to 75 with active or convalescent COVID-19. This sequence joins TRBV5-1 and TRBJ1-2, with 8 bases fitting TRBD1. The sample was peripheral blood. CDR3 sequence reads: CASSVAGTGGEGYTF. In nucleotides, the CDR3 is TGCGCCAGCAGCGTAGCCGGGACAGGAGGTGAAGGCTACACCTTC.